This TCR beta chain was profiled in a study of OX40 agonist ivuxolimab in advanced cancers. The CDR3 is made up of 13 amino acids. V dropped 5 bases and J dropped 4 bases, with 8 bases sitting between them. CDR1 MGHRA and CDR2 YSYEKL come from the germline V gene. The repertoire was sequenced with immunoSEQ multiplex PCR; TCRdb's copy has only in-frame clones and lacks some. The top ten hold around 2% of the sample, which has 100,000 or so clones, roughly 95% seen once. The material was CD4+ or CD8+ T cells sorted from blood, obtained in a trial of the OX40 agonist ivuxolimab. The genes are TRBV4-1 and TRBJ2-2; a possible D gene is TRBD2 (5 bases). The TCR comes from an adult with an advanced solid tumor such as melanoma, head and neck, liver or kidney cancer. The CDR3 DNA reads as TGCGCCAGCAGCTCTGGACTCACCGGGGAGCTGTTTTTT. Protein product: CASSSGLTGELFF.